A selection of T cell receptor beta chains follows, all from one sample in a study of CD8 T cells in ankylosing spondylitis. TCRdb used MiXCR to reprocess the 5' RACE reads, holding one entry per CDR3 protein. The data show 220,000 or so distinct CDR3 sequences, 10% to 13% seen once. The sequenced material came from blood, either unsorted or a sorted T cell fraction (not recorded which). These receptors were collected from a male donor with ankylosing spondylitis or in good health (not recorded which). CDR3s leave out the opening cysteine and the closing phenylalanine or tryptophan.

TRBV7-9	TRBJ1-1	ASSFLGTSTEAF
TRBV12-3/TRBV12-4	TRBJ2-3	ASSSTTGTDTQY
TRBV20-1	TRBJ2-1	SVEWERSYNEQF
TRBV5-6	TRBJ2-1	ASTEGYPGSYNEQF
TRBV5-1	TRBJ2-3	ASSPGQGAVYTQY
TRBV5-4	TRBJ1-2	ASSLGALDGYT
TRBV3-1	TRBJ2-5	ASSHTETQY
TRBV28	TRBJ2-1	ASSLAGVAAYNEQF
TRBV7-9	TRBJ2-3	ASSWTGGMSDTQY
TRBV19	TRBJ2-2	ASSGYSGTGELF
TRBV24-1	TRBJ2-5	ATSRRLAGGQETQY
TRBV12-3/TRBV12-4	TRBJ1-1	ASSLDRGGITEAF
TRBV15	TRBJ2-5	ATSRGRKETQY
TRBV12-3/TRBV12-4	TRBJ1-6	ASSLPVDNSPLH
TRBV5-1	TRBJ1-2	ASSLDSFPLEANYGYT
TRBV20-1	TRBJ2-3	SARDPLGTSRDTQY
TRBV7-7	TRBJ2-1	ASSLVGSPYNEQF